This entry describes one TCR beta chain. The sample is drawn from a study of blood T cell repertoires in COVID-19. Profiled with immunoSEQ multiplex PCR; TCRdb holds only in-frame clones, not every one. Of about 250,000 clones in the sample, about four fifths are singletons; the top ten hold 5.7%. Trimming left V 4 bases short and J 6 bases short, with 10 bases between. The CDR3 is 12 residues long. The germline V gene has CDR1 SGHTS and CDR2 YDEGEE. Material for sequencing was peripheral blood. The chain is built from TRBV5-8 and TRBJ1-1; weak D call: TRBD1 (6 bases). This sequence was found in a man older than 75 with acute or convalescent COVID-19. In DNA, the CDR3 is TGTGCCAGCAGCCCGGACAGAGCTGAAGCTTTCTTT. It yields the protein CASSPDRAEAFF.